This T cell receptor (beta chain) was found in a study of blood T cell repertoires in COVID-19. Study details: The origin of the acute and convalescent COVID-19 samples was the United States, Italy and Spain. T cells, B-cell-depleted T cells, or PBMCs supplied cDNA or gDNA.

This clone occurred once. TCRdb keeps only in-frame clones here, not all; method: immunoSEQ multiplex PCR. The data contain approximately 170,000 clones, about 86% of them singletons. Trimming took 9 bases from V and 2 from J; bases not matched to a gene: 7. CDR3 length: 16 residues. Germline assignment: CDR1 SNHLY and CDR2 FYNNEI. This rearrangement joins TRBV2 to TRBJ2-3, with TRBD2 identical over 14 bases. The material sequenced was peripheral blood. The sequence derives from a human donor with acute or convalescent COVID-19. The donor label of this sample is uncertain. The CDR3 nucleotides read TGTGCCAGAGGGACTAGCGGGAGAATTGACACAGATACGCAGTATTTT. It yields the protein CARGTSGRIDTDTQYF.